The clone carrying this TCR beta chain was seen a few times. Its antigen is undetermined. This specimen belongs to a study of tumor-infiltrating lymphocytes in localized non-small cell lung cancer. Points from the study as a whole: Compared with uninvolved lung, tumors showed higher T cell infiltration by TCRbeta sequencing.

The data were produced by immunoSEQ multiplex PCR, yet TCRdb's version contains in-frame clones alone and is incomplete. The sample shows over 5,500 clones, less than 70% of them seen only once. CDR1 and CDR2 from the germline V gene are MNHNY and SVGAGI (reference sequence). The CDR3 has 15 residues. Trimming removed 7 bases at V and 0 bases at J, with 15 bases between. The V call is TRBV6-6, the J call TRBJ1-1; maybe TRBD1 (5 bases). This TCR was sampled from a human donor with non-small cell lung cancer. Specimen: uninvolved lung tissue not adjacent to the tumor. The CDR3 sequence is CASNNWGGLNTEAFF. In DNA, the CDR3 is TGTGCCAGCAACAACTGGGGCGGTTTGAACACTGAAGCTTTCTTT.